Detailed here is one TCR beta chain. Its antigen remains unknown. This record comes from a study of shared clonotypes between healthy human individuals. Study information: Donor composition was a couple of women and a few men, aged 18 to 49. There were three CD4 naive, three CD4 memory, two CD8 naive and one CD8 memory plates per donor. General study results and limits: Larger estimated richness was generally recorded for naive subsets relative to memory subsets.

Profiled with immunoSEQ multiplex PCR; TCRdb holds only in-frame clones, not every one. The sample gives under 1 million clones, 80% to 95% of which show up once; under 30% is in the top ten. The V end was cut by 5 bases, the J end by 5 bases, with 12 bases between. Germline CDR1 and CDR2: MNHEY and SMNVEV (reference sequence). The CDR3 extends over 13 amino acids. Selected positively for CCR7 and CD45RO-negative, naive CD8 cells excluded terminally differentiated effector memory CD45RA+ cells. V usage is TRBV27 and J usage is TRBJ2-5; tentative D call: TRBD1 (6 bases). This sequence originates from a man aged 30 to 39 in good health. The sequencing sample was made of naive CD8+ T cells sorted from blood. The DNA of the CDR3 is TGTGCCAGCAGTCCCCAGGGGTGGGAGACCCAGTACTTC. This encodes CASSPQGWETQYF.